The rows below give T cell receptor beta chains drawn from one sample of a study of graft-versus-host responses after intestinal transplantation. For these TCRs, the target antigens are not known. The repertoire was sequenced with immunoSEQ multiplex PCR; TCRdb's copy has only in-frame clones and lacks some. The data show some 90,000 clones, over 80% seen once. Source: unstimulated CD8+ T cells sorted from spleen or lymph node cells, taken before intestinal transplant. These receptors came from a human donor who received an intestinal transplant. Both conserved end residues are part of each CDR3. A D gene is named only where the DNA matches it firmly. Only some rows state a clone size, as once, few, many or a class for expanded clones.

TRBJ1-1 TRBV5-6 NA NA TGTGCCAGCAGCTTGGTGGGGGCGGGGGCTGAAGCTTTCTTT CASSLVGAGAEAFF
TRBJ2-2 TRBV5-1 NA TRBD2 TGCGCCAGCAGCTTGGGCGGGAGAGAGAACACCGGGGAGCTGTTTTTT CASSLGGRENTGELFF
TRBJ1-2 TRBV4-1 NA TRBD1 TGCGCCAGCAGCCAAGAGTCCGGGACAGGGGCTAACTATGGCTACACCTTC CASSQESGTGANYGYTF
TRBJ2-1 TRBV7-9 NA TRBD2 TGTGCCAGCAGCGGGGTGGCGGGAGGGCCGTCGAATGAGCAGTTCTTC CASSGVAGGPSNEQFF
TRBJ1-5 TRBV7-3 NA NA TGTGCCAGCAGCTTAAGCGGGCCCGGGGAGCCCCAGCATTTT CASSLSGPGEPQHF
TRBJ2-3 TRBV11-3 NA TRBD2 TGTGCCAGCAGCTTAAGGGAGGGGCGCACGTCAGATACGCAGTATTTT CASSLREGRTSDTQYF
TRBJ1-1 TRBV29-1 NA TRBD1 TGCAGCGTTGAAGTTACGAGGGGCAGGGGGCCTTGGGGCACTGAAGCTTTCTTT CSVEVTRGRGPWGTEAFF
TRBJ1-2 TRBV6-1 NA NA TGTGCCAGCAGTGAAGACAGGGCAAGCTATGGCTACACCTTC CASSEDRASYGYTF
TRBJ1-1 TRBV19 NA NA TGTGCCAGTAGTACATACGGGAGCACTGAAGCTTTCTTT CASSTYGSTEAFF
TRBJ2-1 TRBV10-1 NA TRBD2 TGCGCCAGCAGTGAGCCGCGGGTCGGGACTAGCGGGTACAATGAGCAGTTCTTC CASSEPRVGTSGYNEQFF
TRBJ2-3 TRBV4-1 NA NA TGCGCCAGCAGCCAAGAACTAGTTATGACAGATACGCAGTATTTT CASSQELVMTDTQYF
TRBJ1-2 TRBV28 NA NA TGTGCCAGCAGCATCGACAGAAACTATGGCTACACCTTC CASSIDRNYGYTF
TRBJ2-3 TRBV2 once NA TGTGCCAGCAGTGTTCCTAGTCAGGATACGCAGTATTTT CASSVPSQDTQYF
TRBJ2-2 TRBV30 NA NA TGTGCCTGGCAGGGGACCGGGGAGCTGTTTTTT CAWQGTGELFF
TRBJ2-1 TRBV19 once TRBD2 TGTGCCAGTAGCGCTAGCGGACCTTACAATGAGCAGTTCTTC CASSASGPYNEQFF
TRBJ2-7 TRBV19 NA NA TGTGCCAGTAGCCCTCGGCAGGACACCTACGAGCAGTACTTC CASSPRQDTYEQYF
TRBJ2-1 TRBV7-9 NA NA TGTGCCAGCAGCGAACTCCTAGGACTTCACAATGAGCAGTTCTTC CASSELLGLHNEQFF
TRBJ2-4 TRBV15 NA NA TGTGCCACCAGCAGAGACACCGGGACTGGCAACATTCAGTACTTC CATSRDTGTGNIQYF
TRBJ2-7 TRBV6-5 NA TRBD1 TGTGCCAGCAGTTACGGGGACAGTATTTCCTACGAGCAGTACTTC CASSYGDSISYEQYF
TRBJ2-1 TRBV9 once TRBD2 TGTGCCAGCAGTTTAGGGAGGCGGGAGGGCCAGGATGAGCAGTTCTTC CASSLGRREGQDEQFF
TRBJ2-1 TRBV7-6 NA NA TGTGCCAGCAGCCCCAGCGGCGGGGAATACAATGAGCAGTTCTTC CASSPSGGEYNEQFF
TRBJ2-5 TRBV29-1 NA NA TGCAGCCCTGCGGTGCTCACTAAGTACGGGGAAGAGACCCAGTACTTC CSPAVLTKYGEETQYF
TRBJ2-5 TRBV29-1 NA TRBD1 TGCAGCGTTGAAGAAGAGGACAGGGGTGAACAAGAGACCCAGTACTTC CSVEEEDRGEQETQYF
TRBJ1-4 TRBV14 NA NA TGTGCCAGCACCCTATCGACGGGAGCGCCATTTGAAAAACTGTTTTTT CASTLSTGAPFEKLFF
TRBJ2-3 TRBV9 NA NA TGTGCCAGCAGCGTACTTAGCACAGATACGCAGTATTTT CASSVLSTDTQYF
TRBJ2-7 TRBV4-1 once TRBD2 TGCGCCAGCACCCCGCTAGCGGGAGGGCAGTACGAGCAGTACTTC CASTPLAGGQYEQYF
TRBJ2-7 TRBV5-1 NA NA TGCGCCAGCAGCTTGGAATCGGCGGCAGGGGCGGTCTACGAGCAGTACTTC CASSLESAAGAVYEQYF
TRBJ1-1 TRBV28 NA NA TGTGCCAGCAGTTTAAGGGGCACTGAAGCTTTCTTT CASSLRGTEAFF
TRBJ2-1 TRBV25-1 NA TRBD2 TGTGCCAGCAGTGATACTAGCGGAACCTACAATGAGCAGTTCTTC CASSDTSGTYNEQFF
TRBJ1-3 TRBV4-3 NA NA TGCGCCAGCAGCCTCCGGTGGCTCAGGGAGGCTACCGTAGCTGGAAACACCATATATTTT CASSLRWLREATVAGNTIYF
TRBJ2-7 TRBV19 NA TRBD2 TGTGCCAGTAGTACCTCAGCGGGAGGTCTCGGGGAGCAGTACTTC CASSTSAGGLGEQYF
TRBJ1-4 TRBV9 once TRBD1 TGTGCCAGCAGCGGACAGGGGGGACATGAAAAACTGTTTTTT CASSGQGGHEKLFF
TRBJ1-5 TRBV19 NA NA TGTGCCAGCGGAGACAGGCTCAATCAGCCCCAGCATTTT CASGDRLNQPQHF
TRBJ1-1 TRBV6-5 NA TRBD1 TGTGCCAGCAGTCCGCTTGACAGGGAGAGCACTGAAGCTTTCTTT CASSPLDRESTEAFF
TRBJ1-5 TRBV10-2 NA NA TGCGCCAGCAGTCAGATGGGGGGATTTACCCCTAATCAGCCCCAGCATTTT CASSQMGGFTPNQPQHF
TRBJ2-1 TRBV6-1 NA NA TGTGCCAGCAGCGAATGGACGGGAACCAATGAGCAGTTCTTC CASSEWTGTNEQFF
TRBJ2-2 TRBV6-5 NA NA TGTGCCAGCAGTTACAGCGACGGGGAGCTGTTTTTT CASSYSDGELFF
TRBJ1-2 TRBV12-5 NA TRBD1 TGTGCTAGTGGTTTGGGGACAGGCTATGGCTACACCTTC CASGLGTGYGYTF
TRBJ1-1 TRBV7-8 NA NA TGTGCCAGCAGCTTAGGGGCCAGGGCTTTCTTT CASSLGARAFF
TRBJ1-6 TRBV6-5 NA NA TGTGCCAGCAGGGACAATTTCTATAATTCACCCCTCCACTTT CASRDNFYNSPLHF
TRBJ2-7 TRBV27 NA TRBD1 TGTGCCAGCAGTTTGGGACAGTCCTACGAGCAGTACTTC CASSLGQSYEQYF
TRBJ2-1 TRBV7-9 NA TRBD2 TGTGCCAGCAGCTCGAAAGTGGTAACTAGCGGAACCTACAATGAGCAGTTCTTC CASSSKVVTSGTYNEQFF
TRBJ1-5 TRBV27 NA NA TGTGCCAGCAGTTGGCAGGAAAATCAGCCCCAGCATTTT CASSWQENQPQHF
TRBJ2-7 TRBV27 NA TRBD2 TGTGCCAGCAGTTTAGGCGGGGAGGGAGCCTACGAGCAGTACTTC CASSLGGEGAYEQYF
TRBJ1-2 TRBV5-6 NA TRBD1 TGTGCCAGCAGCTTGACAGGGGCCTATGGCTACACCTTC CASSLTGAYGYTF
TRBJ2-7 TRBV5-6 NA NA TGTGCCAGCAGCCCCAGGGGGGCGGGGCGTTGGTACGAGCAGTACTTC CASSPRGAGRWYEQYF
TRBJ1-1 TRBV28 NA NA TGTGCCAGCAGGGCCCTTCGGAGAATGAACACTGAAGCTTTCTTT CASRALRRMNTEAFF
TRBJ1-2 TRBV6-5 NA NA TGTGCCAGCAGTTACACTGAAGAGACTGCCTATGGCTACACCTTC CASSYTEETAYGYTF
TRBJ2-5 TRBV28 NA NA TGTGCCAGCAGGAGGGACATCCAAGAGACCCAGTACTTC CASRRDIQETQYF
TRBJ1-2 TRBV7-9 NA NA TGTGCCAGCAGCTGGCCTGACGGAGGGAACTATGGCTACACCTTC CASSWPDGGNYGYTF
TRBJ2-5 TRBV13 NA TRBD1 TGTGCCAGCAGCTTCGGGACCACAGGGGGCCAAGAGACCCAGTACTTC CASSFGTTGGQETQYF
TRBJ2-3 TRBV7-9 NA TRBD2 TGTGCCAGCAGCTTAAAGCGGGGGGGCTATTATGACACAGATACGCAGTATTTT CASSLKRGGYYDTDTQYF
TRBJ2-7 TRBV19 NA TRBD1 TGTGCCAGTAGCCCGACAGGGACGAGCTACGAGCAGTACTTC CASSPTGTSYEQYF
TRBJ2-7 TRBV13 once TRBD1 TGTGCCAGCAGCGAGAAGACAGGGCCCCTAGAGCAGTACTTC CASSEKTGPLEQYF
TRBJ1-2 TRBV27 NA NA TGTGCCAGCAGTGTGATCCCGCCGGGGGGGACCTATGATGGCTACACCTTC CASSVIPPGGTYDGYTF
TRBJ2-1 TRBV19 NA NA TGTGCCAGTAGTATCGACATTAGCTCCTACAATGAGCAGTTCTTC CASSIDISSYNEQFF